Listed below are T cell receptor beta chains from one sample, sequenced in a study of blood T cell repertoires in COVID-19. Measured with immunoSEQ multiplex PCR; TCRdb has only the in-frame clones, and not every one. Of approximately 210,000 clones in the sample, 85% to 90% were seen once. The sample taken for sequencing was peripheral blood. The receptors shown here come from a man aged 18 to 29 with active or convalescent COVID-19. The CDR3 runs from the conserved cysteine through the conserved F or W. Each record gives: V gene, CDR3 protein.

TRBV19 CASSITPGQSYEQYF
TRBV6-5 CASSYSRATNEQFF
TRBV6-1 CASSERYSSYEQYF
TRBV30 CAWSPGVYTGELFF
TRBV6-5 CASSNTGAGEQYF
TRBV6-5 CASQRTATYEQYF
TRBV11-2 CASSLSLRGIGANVLTF
TRBV30 CAWSPIGGRAYNEQFF
TRBV7-3 CASSFSGGHTDTQYF
TRBV7-9 CASTPDSTGGYTF
TRBV18 CASSPSGGTYEQYF
TRBV7-3 CASSLTGQKNTEAFF
TRBV29-1 CSALGGTSGTNEQFF
TRBV10-1 CASSARLSGRVSSYEQYF
TRBV28 CASRQQLEKLFF
TRBV12-3/TRBV12-4 CASSSDMNEQFF
TRBV5-4 CASSLDLAGGVSEQYF
TRBV29-1 CSVHDRDRSYEQYF
TRBV27 CASSQILGGAGNQPQHF
TRBV19 CASSIPATRGQPQHF
TRBV6-1 CASSEAPTNTGELFF
TRBV27 CASGGTGGSPLHF
TRBV25-1 CASSEIDLLGLALNEQFF
TRBV28 CASSPHPGLAGDLGVLDEQFF
TRBV28 CASSFKRGRSTDTQYF
TRBV28 CASSSPLVLYEQFF
TRBV6-5 CASSYVWGPTGELFF
TRBV11-2 CASSLAPPTEAFF
TRBV21-1 CARFKGRGWNEQFF
TRBV27 CASSLTGTGDLGGNQPQHF
TRBV19 CASSEGASLGWTEAFF
TRBV5-1 CASSDRERSPLHF
TRBV5-4 CASSLGGNTEAFF
TRBV6-5 CASSQGNTEAFF
TRBV4-1 CASSQGPGGDGETQYF
TRBV10-3 CAISESPDNEQFF
TRBV5-1 CASSFRQENTEAFF
TRBV14 CASSQLTGYSGNTIYF
TRBV7-2 CASSSTSGRAEEQYF
TRBV9 CASSVFLAGGIEQFF